A single sample gave rise to the 20 T cell receptor beta chains below, sequenced in a study of blood T cells in healthy people across ages. Next came a second PCR, run for about 7 to 12 cycles, which used a sample-barcoded 5' primer along with a J-beta primer mix. One entry per CDR3 protein, called by TCRdb with MiXCR from the 5' RACE reads. The table has fewer than 750,000 distinct CDR3 sequences, under 55% seen once. Sequencing input: blood. The receptors here all came from a man older than 75 in good health.

This clonotype has just one count. The chain has TRBV12-3 or TRBV12-4 and TRBJ2-7; 10 nucleotides line up with TRBD2. J gave up 6 bases and V 1 base, and 3 bases lay outside the gene matches. This CDR3 is 14 amino acids long. The DNA of the CDR3 is TGTGCCAGCAGTTTAGGGACTAGCGGCGCCGAGCAGTACTTC. Residues: CASSLGTSGAEQYF.

The DNA of the CDR3 is TGCGCCAGCAGCCAACAGAACCGGGTCCAAAACTCCTACGAGCAGTACTTC. Its protein is CASSQQNRVQNSYEQYF. The chain employs TRBV4-3 and TRBJ2-7; D unclear. The CDR3 extends over 17 amino acids. Germline lookup yields CDR1 LGHNA and CDR2 YSLEER. The V end lost 2 bases, the J end lost 0 bases, and 17 bases lay between the germline ends.

Note on this clonotype: Its ends do not fully match the called genes, so a read error is possible. J is TRBJ2-6 and V is TRBV6-5; D gene uncertain. CDR1 MNHEY and CDR2 SVGAGI come from the germline V gene. The CDR3 contains 14 residues. The CDR3 nucleotides are TGTGTCAGCAGATCGAACTCTGGGGCCAACGTCCTGACTTTC. Its translation is CVSRSNSGANVLTF.

There are many counts of this clonotype. J is TRBJ2-5 and V is TRBV20-1; D unclear. The CDR3 covers 10 residues. Trimming stripped 1 base from V and 5 bases from J, with 2 bases between. Germline V gene sequence: CDR1 DFQATT, CDR2 SNEGSKA (reference sequence). The CDR3, as DNA: TGCAGTGCTAGAGGGGAGACCCAGTACTTC. This codes for CSARGETQYF.

The chain joins TRBV2 to TRBJ2-1, with D possibly being TRBD2 (6 bases). Between the trimmed V and J ends, which lost 6 bases and 7 bases, there was a span of 13 bases. Looked up from germline, CDR1 is SNHLY and CDR2 is FYNNEI. The CDR3 length is 13 residues. In DNA form, the CDR3 reads TGTGCCAGCAGAGACCCGACTAGAAATGAGCAGTTCTTC. Amino acid sequence: CASRDPTRNEQFF.

This clonotype was detected ten times or more. J is TRBJ2-5 and V is TRBV12-3 or TRBV12-4; 10 nucleotides align to TRBD2. CDR3 length: 14 residues. V was pared by 5 bases and J by 4 bases, with 4 bases of the junction left unmatched. The CDR3 loop is CASSLRTSGETQYF. CDR3 DNA: TGTGCCAGCAGTCTGCGGACTAGCGGAGAGACCCAGTACTTC.

On this clonotype: A single base separates this from a much larger clone, so it may be a read error. V and J are TRBV7-2 and TRBJ2-5, with 7 bases fitting TRBD2. CDR3 length: 16 residues. Germline trimming cut 0 bases from V and 11 bases from J; bases unmatched to any gene: 15. Germline-derived CDR1 and CDR2 are SGHTA and FQGNSA. CDR3 loop: CASSLAPGRGYNEQYF. CDR3 nucleotide sequence: TGTGCCAGCAGCTTAGCCCCAGGGCGGGGGTACAATGAGCAGTACTTC. Supplemented by reference TRBV7-2 and TRBJ2-5, the full variable domain reads GAGVSQSPSNKVTEKGKDVELRCDPISGHTALYWYRQSLGQGLEFLIYFQGNSAPDKSGLPSDRFSAERTGGSVSTLTIQRTQQEDSAVYLCASSLAPGRGYNEQYFGPGTRLLVL.

CDR3 nucleotides: TGTGCCAGCAGCCTGACAGGGGGCGTACCACATGGCTACACCTTC. Residues: CASSLTGGVPHGYTF. The rearrangement links TRBV7-2 to TRBJ1-2; 10 bases agree with TRBD1. Trimming cost V 5 bases and J 6 bases; bases outside gene matches: 9. CDR1 SGHTA and CDR2 FQGNSA come from the germline V gene. The CDR3 length is 15 residues.

CDR3 residues: CASSPPGQGRTNEKLFF. In DNA form, the CDR3 reads TGTGCCAGCAGCCCTCCGGGACAGGGACGAACTAATGAAAAACTGTTTTTT. The chain combines TRBV7-2 with TRBJ1-4; 9 nucleotides line up with TRBD1. Per germline, CDR1 SGHTA and CDR2 FQGNSA. Trimming cost V 5 bases and J 1 base; bases outside gene matches: 8. This CDR3 has 17 residues.

The chain is built from TRBV28 and TRBJ2-2; 8 bases agree with TRBD1. After removal of 10 bases from V and 3 bases from J, the junction contained 4 bases not matched to a gene. Germline V CDR1 and CDR2: MDHEN, SYDVKM. The CDR3 sequence is 13 residues long. The CDR3: CATNRGDTGELFF. CDR3 sequence (DNA): TGTGCCACGAACAGGGGGGACACCGGGGAGCTGTTTTTT. The variable domain in full, completed from reference TRBV28 and TRBJ2-2, reads DVKVTQSSRYLVKRTGEKVFLECVQDMDHENMFWYRQDPGLGLRLIYFSYDVKMKEKGDIPEGYSVSREKKERFSLILESASTNQTSMYLCATNRGDTGELFFGEGSRLTVL.

This clonotype came up a few times. The chain uses TRBV5-1 and TRBJ2-3, with TRBD2 as a possible D gene (6 bases). The CDR3 covers 14 residues. The germline V gene encodes CDR1 SGHRS and CDR2 YFSETQ. Between the trimmed V and J ends, which lost 0 bases and 5 bases, there was a span of 10 bases. In DNA, the CDR3 is TGCGCCAGCAGCTTGGAGCCGGGGGAAGATACGCAGTATTTT. It is translated as CASSLEPGEDTQYF. The whole variable domain, filled in from reference TRBV5-1 and TRBJ2-3, reads KAGVTQTPRYLIKTRGQQVTLSCSPISGHRSVSWYQQTPGQGLQFLFEYFSETQRNKGNFPGRFSGRQFSNSRSEMNVSTLELGDSALYLCASSLEPGEDTQYFGPGTRLTVL.

About this clonotype: This may be a read error: a much more frequent sequence differs by one nucleotide. The rearrangement joins TRBV6-6 to TRBJ2-7, with D tentatively TRBD1 or TRBD2 (5 bases each). From germline, CDR1 is MNHNY and CDR2 SVGAGI (reference sequence). This CDR3 spans 14 amino acids. The CDR3 loop is CASSDSARAGEQYF. The CDR3 bases are TGTGCCAGCAGTGACTCTGCCAGGGCGGGCGAGCAGTACTTC.

This chain uses TRBV6-2 or TRBV6-3 with TRBJ2-7; 7 positions agree with TRBD1. The CDR3 runs to 14 residues. The V gene's germline CDR1 is MNHEY and CDR2 SVGEGT. Unmatched junction bases numbered 8, after V lost 7 bases and J lost 2 bases. This CDR3 is CASKRQGITYEQYF. In nucleotides, the CDR3 is TGTGCCAGCAAAAGACAGGGAATAACCTACGAGCAGTACTTC.

This rearrangement joins TRBV9 to TRBJ2-5; D remains unclear. Germline V gives CDR1 SGDLS, CDR2 YYNGEE. The germline V and J ends were trimmed by 4 bases and 3 bases, with 13 bases remaining between them. The CDR3 totals 14 residues. The CDR3 loop reads CASSLDPLKETQYF. The CDR3 DNA reads as TGTGCCAGCAGCTTAGACCCCCTTAAAGAGACCCAGTACTTC.

The rearrangement links TRBV3-1 to TRBJ1-2, with TRBD1 as a possible D gene (6 bases). Trimming took off 1 base at V and 7 bases at J, with 16 bases between the two ends. Germline-derived CDR1 and CDR2 are LGHDT and YNNKEL (reference sequence). The CDR3 has 15 amino acids. The CDR3 loop reads CASSQGVRGQGGYTF. CDR3 bases: TGTGCCAGCAGCCAAGGGGTGCGGGGGCAGGGTGGCTACACCTTC.

In this sample, this clonotype turned up many times. Here the CDR3 DNA reads TGTGCCAGCAGTTGGGACAGGCCGACAGATACGCAGTATTTT. Translating it yields CASSWDRPTDTQYF. The rearrangement uses TRBV6-6 and TRBJ2-3; 8 nucleotides match TRBD1. The CDR3 consists of 14 residues. Germline CDR1 reads MNHNY; CDR2 reads SVGAGI (reference sequence). V was clipped by 4 bases and J by 3 bases; unmatched bases: 3.

The chain recombines TRBV6-6 with TRBJ2-5, with TRBD2 as a possible D gene (6 bases). The CDR3 has 17 amino acids. V lost 2 bases and J 11 bases, leaving 27 bases between the germline ends. Looked up from germline, CDR1 is MNHNY and CDR2 is SVGAGI (reference sequence). CDR3 DNA sequence: TGTGCCAGCAGTTACAGGGCTAGCGCGGGTGCAACCTACGTGCAGTACTTC. Amino acid sequence: CASSYRASAGATYVQYF.

There are a few counts of this clonotype. V and J are TRBV7-2 and TRBJ2-7, with a possible D match to TRBD2 (5 bases). V lost 1 base and J lost 4, with 14 bases in between. The germline gives CDR1 SGHTA, CDR2 FQGNSA. The CDR3 totals 15 residues. The CDR3 reads CASSLETGKGYEQYF. The CDR3 DNA reads TGTGCCAGCAGCTTAGAGACGGGAAAAGGGTACGAGCAGTACTTC.

This clonotype was seen just once. The chain carries TRBV10-2 and TRBJ1-1; D gene ambiguous. Trimming took 7 bases from V and 0 from J, leaving 9 bases between them. The germline gives CDR1 WSHSY, CDR2 SAAADI. The CDR3 consists of 13 residues. CDR3 region: CASTGSLNTEAFF. The CDR3 DNA sequence: TGCGCCAGCACGGGCAGCCTGAACACTGAAGCTTTCTTT.

In its sample, this clonotype was seen a few times. In DNA, the CDR3 is TGCAGCGTTGTAACCGGGCGACAGGCCTACGAGCAGTACTTC. It specifies CSVVTGRQAYEQYF. This chain uses TRBV29-1 with TRBJ2-7, with D possibly matching TRBD1 (6 bases). Between the trimmed V and J ends, which lost 4 bases and 2 bases, there was a span of 15 bases. The CDR3 covers 14 residues. CDR1 and CDR2 from the germline V gene are SQVTM and ANQGSEA.